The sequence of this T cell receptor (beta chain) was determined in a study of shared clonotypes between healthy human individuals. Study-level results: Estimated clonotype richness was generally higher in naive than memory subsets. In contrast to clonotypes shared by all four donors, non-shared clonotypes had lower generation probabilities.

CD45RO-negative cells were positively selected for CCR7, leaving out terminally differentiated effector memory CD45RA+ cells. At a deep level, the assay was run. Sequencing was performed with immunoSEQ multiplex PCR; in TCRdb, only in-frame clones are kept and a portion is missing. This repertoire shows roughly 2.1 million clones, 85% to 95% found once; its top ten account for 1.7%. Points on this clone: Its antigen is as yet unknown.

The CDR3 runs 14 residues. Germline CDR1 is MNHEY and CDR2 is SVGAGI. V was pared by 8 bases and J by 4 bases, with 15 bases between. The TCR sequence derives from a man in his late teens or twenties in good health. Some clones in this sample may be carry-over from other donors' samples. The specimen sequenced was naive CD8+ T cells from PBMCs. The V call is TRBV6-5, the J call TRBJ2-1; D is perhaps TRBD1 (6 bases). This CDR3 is CASLEGGKYNEQFF. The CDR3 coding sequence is TGTGCCAGCCTTGAAGGGGGAAAATACAATGAGCAGTTCTTC.